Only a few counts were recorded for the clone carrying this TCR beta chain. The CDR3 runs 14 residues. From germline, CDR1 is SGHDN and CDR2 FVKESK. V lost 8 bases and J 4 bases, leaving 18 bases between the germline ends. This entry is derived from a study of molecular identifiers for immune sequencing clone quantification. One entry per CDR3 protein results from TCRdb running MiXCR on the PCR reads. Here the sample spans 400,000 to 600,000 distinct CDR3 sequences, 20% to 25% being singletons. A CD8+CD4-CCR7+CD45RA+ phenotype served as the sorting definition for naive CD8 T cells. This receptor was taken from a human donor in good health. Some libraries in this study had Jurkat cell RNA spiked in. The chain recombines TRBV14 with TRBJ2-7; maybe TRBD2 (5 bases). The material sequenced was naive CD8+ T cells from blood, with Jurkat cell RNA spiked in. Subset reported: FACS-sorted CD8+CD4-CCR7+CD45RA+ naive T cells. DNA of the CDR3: TGTGCCAGCGCCCCAGGCGGAGGACCTTACGAGCAGTACTTC. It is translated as CASAPGGGPYEQYF.